These 15 T cell receptor beta chains came from one sample sequenced in a study of T cell clonality in common variable immunodeficiency. Broader study findings: Reportedly, TCR beta sequences from common variable immunodeficiency showed fewer deletions and N-nucleotide insertions.

Produced via immunoSEQ multiplex PCR; TCRdb's table is partial and in-frame only. The repertoire consists of 30,000 or so clones, none detected only once. No antigen has been assigned to these receptors. The sample comprised peripheral blood mononuclear cells. These receptors all come from a human donor with common variable immunodeficiency.

There are many counts of this clone. The covered CDR3 bases are TGTGCCAGCAGCTTAGCCTCGACAGAGAGCTCCTACGAG. Its protein product is CASSLASTESSYE. The CDR3 as a whole reads CASSLASTESSYEQYF. The chain is built from TRBV7-8 and TRBJ2-7; tentative D call: TRBD1 (5 bases). Read coverage stops 3 residues before the CDR3 terminus; the germline J gene supplies the remainder. Trimming stripped 0 bases from V and 0 bases from J, with 12 bases between. The CDR3 contains 16 residues. Germline V lookup: CDR1 SGHVS, CDR2 FQNEAQ.

This clone has only a few counts. The CDR3 protein is CASSILFNPIYNEQFF. Partial CDR3 DNA: TGTGCCAGTAGTATCCTCTTTAACCCTATTTACAATGAG. J is TRBJ2-1 and V is TRBV19; no firm D call. The read gets to within 3 residues of the CDR3 end, and the germline J gene fills in the rest. V shed 3 bases and J shed 4 bases, with 16 bases lying between them. This CDR3 contains 16 residues. The germline CDR1 and CDR2 sequences are LNHDA and SQIVND (reference sequence).

In this sample, this clone turned up a few times. The read finishes 3 residues shy of the CDR3 end, and the germline J gene is used to complete it. J is TRBJ1-1 and V is TRBV20-1, with no clear D. The V gene's germline CDR1 is DFQATT and CDR2 SNEGSKA (reference sequence). V lost 1 base, J lost 0 bases, and 15 bases lay in between. The CDR3 is 16 residues long. The CDR3 loop reads CSARVPLDSLNTEAFF. The sequenced CDR3 bases are TGCAGTGCTAGAGTACCGCTTGACTCCCTGAACACTGAA.

Only a few counts were recorded for this clone. Incomplete CDR3 DNA: TGTGCCAGCAGCTTAGCGGGGGGGGACTACAATGAG. This translates into CASSLAGGDYNE. The entire CDR3 sequence reads CASSLAGGDYNEQFF. The chain couples TRBV7-9 to TRBJ2-1; 7 nucleotides align to TRBD2. The read comes to an end 3 residues before the CDR3 does, leaving the germline J gene to fill in the end. The CDR3 length is 15 residues. V shed 0 bases and J 3 bases; nucleotides not matched to a gene: 2. CDR1 is SEHNR, CDR2 FQNEAQ, per germline (reference sequence).

This clone appeared a few times. The CDR3 extends 3 residues past the end of the read, so its final part is completed from the germline J gene. This chain uses TRBV19 with TRBJ1-2; TRBD1 might be the D (5 bases). Deletions cut 9 bases from V and 4 bases from J, with 12 bases between. This CDR3 has 12 residues. The germline CDR1 and CDR2 sequences are LNHDA and SQIVND (reference sequence). The sequenced CDR3 bases are TGTGCCAGCGAGGGGACTGTCTATGGC. As protein: CASEGTVYG. The whole CDR3 reads CASEGTVYGYTF.

This clone came up a few times. The CDR3 end is not reached by the read, which stops 3 residues before it; the germline J gene fills it in. The genes are TRBV7-2 and TRBJ1-6; D is perhaps TRBD1 (5 bases). The germline V and J ends were trimmed by 5 bases and 9 bases, with 17 bases remaining between them. CDR3 length equals 15 residues. Germline loops: CDR1 SGHTA, CDR2 FQGNSA. The CDR3: CASSTGHALGSPLHF. Partial CDR3 DNA: TGTGCCAGCAGCACTGGACACGCCTTAGGTTCACCC.

This clone was seen ten or more times. The read finishes 3 residues shy of the CDR3 end, and the germline J gene is used to complete it. This chain joins TRBV30 and TRBJ2-1; 8 bases are a match to TRBD2. The CDR3 is made up of 14 amino acids. With 3 bases clipped from V and 2 bases from J, the junction kept 3 bases outside the gene matches. Per the germline V gene, CDR1 is GTSNPN and CDR2 is SVGIG (reference sequence). The part of the CDR3 DNA that was read is TGTGCCTGGAGATCCGGGGGGGCCTACAATGAG. Translation gives CAWRSGGAYNE. In full, the CDR3 is CAWRSGGAYNEQFF.

For this clone: The read ends 3 residues shy of where the CDR3 ends; the end is completed using the germline J gene. This chain joins TRBV5-6 and TRBJ2-7; 11 nucleotides line up with TRBD2. This CDR3 is built from 15 residues. The V segment lost 5 bases and the J segment 0 bases; nucleotides outside the gene matches: 4. From germline, CDR1 is SGHDT and CDR2 YYEEEE. The covered CDR3 bases are TGTGCCAGCAGGGCGGGACTAGCGGCCTCCTACGAG. Its protein is CASRAGLAASYE. The full CDR3 protein reads CASRAGLAASYEQYF.

About this clone: The sequenced fragment ends 3 residues before the CDR3 boundary, so the rest is inferred from the germline J gene. The chain links TRBV7-8 to TRBJ2-3, with 10 nucleotides matching TRBD2. The CDR3 sequence is 17 residues long. Germline V gives CDR1 SGHVS, CDR2 FQNEAQ. V shed 4 bases, J shed 2 bases, and the junction held 9 bases outside the gene matches. CDR3 DNA (partial): TGTGCCAGCAGCTCCCTTAGCGGGGGGCCTTACACAGATACG. This gives the protein CASSSLSGGPYTDT. The whole CDR3 sequence reads CASSSLSGGPYTDTQYF.

Points on this clone: The CDR3 is cut off 3 residues early in the read; its end comes from the germline J gene. The chain carries TRBV5-1 and TRBJ1-2; no reliable D call. CDR3 length equals 14 residues. The V and J ends lost 7 bases and 6 bases respectively, with 19 bases between them. CDR1 and CDR2 (germline): SGHRS, YFSETQ. CDR3 DNA (partial): TGCGCCAGCGGAGCGTTGGCGAATTGGGATGGC. Residues: CASGALANWDG. The CDR3 as a whole reads CASGALANWDGYTF.

This clone was recorded at least ten times. The DNA read from the CDR3 is TGTGCCACCCGATCAAGGAGGGCGGGGAATGAG. It translates to CATRSRRAGNE. The entire CDR3 reads CATRSRRAGNEQFF. The chain employs TRBV19 and TRBJ2-1, with D perhaps TRBD2 (6 bases). The CDR3 goes on 3 residues after the read ends, and that part is filled in from the germline J gene. Germline lookup yields CDR1 LNHDA and CDR2 SQIVND (reference sequence). Trimming stripped 10 bases from V and 7 bases from J, with 20 bases between. The CDR3 extends over 14 amino acids.

CDR3 DNA (partial): TGTGCCAGCAGTTTCTCACTAGCGGGGGGGGAGACC. This translates into CASSFSLAGGET. The whole CDR3 region reads CASSFSLAGGETQYF. The rearrangement joins TRBV2 to TRBJ2-5, with 13 bases matching TRBD2. The read stops 3 residues short of the end of the CDR3; the missing end is completed from the germline J gene. Germline CDR1 and CDR2: SNHLY and FYNNEI. V shed 5 bases and J 5 bases; nucleotides not matched to a gene: 5. The CDR3 length is 15 residues.

This clone appeared many times. The CDR3 is cut off 3 residues early in the read; its end comes from the germline J gene. The chain carries TRBV20-1 and TRBJ2-4; 8 bases map to TRBD1. Germline trimming cut 3 bases from V and 0 bases from J; bases unmatched to any gene: 10. The CDR3 loop spans 17 amino acids. The V gene's germline CDR1 is DFQATT and CDR2 SNEGSKA (reference sequence). The covered CDR3 bases are TGCAGTGCTAGGAACTCGGGACAGGATCTAGCCAAAAACATT. Translation gives CSARNSGQDLAKNI. The full-length CDR3 reads as CSARNSGQDLAKNIQYF.

This clone was picked up many times. Read sequence stops 3 residues before the CDR3 end, and the germline J gene provides the missing end. The rearrangement links TRBV5-1 to TRBJ2-5; TRBD1 is a possible D gene (6 bases). Germline CDR1 and CDR2: SGHRS and YFSETQ. The CDR3 is 15 residues long. V was clipped by 4 bases and J by 1 base, with 14 bases between them. The CDR3 spells CASSPQQGVQETQYF. The DNA read from the CDR3 is TGCGCCAGCAGCCCTCAACAGGGAGTCCAAGAGACC. Combining the CDR3 with reference TRBV5-1 and TRBJ2-5 gives the whole variable domain KAGVTQTPRYLIKTRGQQVTLSCSPISGHRSVSWYQQTPGQGLQFLFEYFSETQRNKGNFPGRFSGRQFSNSRSEMNVSTLELGDSALYLCASSPQQGVQETQYFGPGTRLLVL.

Worth noting for this clone: Sequencing ends 3 residues short of the CDR3 end; the germline J gene provides the rest. This chain uses TRBV6-7 with TRBJ2-4; D is perhaps TRBD2 (6 bases). TRBV6-7 is an ORF, and what it does is uncertain. The CDR3 has 16 amino acids. With 2 bases removed from V and 2 bases from J, the gap between germline ends came to 13 bases. Incomplete CDR3 DNA: TGTGCCAGCAGTTACCGTGGAGGGGTAACCAAAAACATT. Its protein is CASSYRGGVTKNI. The CDR3 as a whole reads CASSYRGGVTKNIQYF.